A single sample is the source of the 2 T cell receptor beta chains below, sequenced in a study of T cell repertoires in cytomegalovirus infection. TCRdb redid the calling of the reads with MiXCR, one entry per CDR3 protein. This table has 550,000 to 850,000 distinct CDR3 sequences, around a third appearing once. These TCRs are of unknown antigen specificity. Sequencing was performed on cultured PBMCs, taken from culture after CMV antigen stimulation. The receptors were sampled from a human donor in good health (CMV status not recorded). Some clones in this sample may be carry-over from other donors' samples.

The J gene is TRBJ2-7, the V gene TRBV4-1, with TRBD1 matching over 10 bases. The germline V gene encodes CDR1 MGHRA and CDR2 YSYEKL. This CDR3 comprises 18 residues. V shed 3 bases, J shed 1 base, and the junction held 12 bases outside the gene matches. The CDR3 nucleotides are TGCGCCAGCAGCCAGACCCTATCCGGGACAGGGGATTCCTACGAGCAGTACTTC. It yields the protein CASSQTLSGTGDSYEQYF.

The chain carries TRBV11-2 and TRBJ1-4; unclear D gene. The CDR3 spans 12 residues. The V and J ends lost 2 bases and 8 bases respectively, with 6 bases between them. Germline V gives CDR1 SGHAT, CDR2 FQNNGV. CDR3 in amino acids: CASSLKEEKLFF. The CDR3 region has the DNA TGTGCCAGCAGCTTAAAAGAAGAAAAACTGTTTTTT.